Here is one T cell receptor beta chain with its context. TCRdb keeps only in-frame clones here, not all; method: immunoSEQ multiplex PCR. The table has about 14,000 clones, 71% seen once. The record originates from a study of neoadjuvant anti-PD-1 for oral cavity cancer. Study-level background: Patients without progression got a fourth dose around day 43.

The germline V gene has CDR1 SGHRS and CDR2 YFSETQ. The V end lost 0 bases, the J end lost 5 bases, and 10 bases lay between the germline ends. The CDR3 runs 14 residues. Noted time point: after neoadjuvant nivolumab, at surgical resection. Patients had newly diagnosed, untreated stage II-IVA oral cavity squamous cell carcinoma. This specimen was PBMCs, taken after nivolumab (anti-PD-1) treatment. This receptor was identified in a person aged 40 to 85 with oral cavity squamous cell carcinoma. The rearrangement links TRBV5-1 to TRBJ2-3; D possibly corresponds to TRBD1 (5 bases). As DNA, the CDR3 is TGCGCCAGCAGCTTGGGCAGGGTGGTAGATACGCAGTATTTT. The encoded protein is CASSLGRVVDTQYF.